This TCR beta chain was sequenced in a study of T cells after yellow fever vaccination. Study background: Researchers used SMART-Seq v4 Ultra Low Input to prepare fractions that had low cell numbers. Study-wide points: Although the secondary response was weaker, it peaked faster, at day 5 versus 15. Abundant bulk-derived clonotypes could contaminate FACS-sorted repertoires.

This CDR3 contains 14 residues. Germline V gives CDR1 SGHRS, CDR2 YFSETQ. V shed 0 bases and J shed 0 bases, with 7 bases lying between them. This clonotype was counted a few times. TCR cDNA, made by 5'RACE template switching, carried an added universal primer site and UMIs. MiXCR, run by TCRdb on the 5' RACE reads, gives a single entry per CDR3 protein. The sample contains approximately 85,000 distinct CDR3 sequences, 13% of which appear only once. The source material was CD8+ T cells not binding an NS4B(214-222) dextramer, sorted from PBMCs, sampled 21 days after the first yellow fever vaccination. This clonotype was obtained from a man between 18 and 35 years old who received the YFV17D yellow fever vaccine. This chain joins TRBV5-1 and TRBJ2-7; possible D gene TRBD2, 5 bases. CDR3 residues: CASSLGSGSYEQYV. CDR3 DNA: TGCGCCAGCAGCTTGGGAAGCGGCTCCTACGAGCAGTACGTC.